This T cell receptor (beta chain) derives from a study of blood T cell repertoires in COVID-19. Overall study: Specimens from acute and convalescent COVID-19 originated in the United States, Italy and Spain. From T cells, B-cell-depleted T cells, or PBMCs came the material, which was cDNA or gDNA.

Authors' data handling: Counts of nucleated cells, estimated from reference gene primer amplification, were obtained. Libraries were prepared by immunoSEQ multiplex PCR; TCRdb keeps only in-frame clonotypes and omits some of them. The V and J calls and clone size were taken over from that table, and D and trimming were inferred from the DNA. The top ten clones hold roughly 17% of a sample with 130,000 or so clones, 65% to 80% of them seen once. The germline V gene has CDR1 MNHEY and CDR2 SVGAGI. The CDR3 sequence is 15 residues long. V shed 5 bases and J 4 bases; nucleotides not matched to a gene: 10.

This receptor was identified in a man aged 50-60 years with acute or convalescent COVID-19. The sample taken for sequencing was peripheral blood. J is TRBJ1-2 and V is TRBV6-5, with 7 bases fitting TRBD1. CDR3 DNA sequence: TGTGCCAGCAGTCGACAGGGATATCAGACCTATGGCTACACCTTC. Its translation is CASSRQGYQTYGYTF.